Below, one T cell receptor (beta chain) is given with its context. The CDR3 runs to 16 residues. Germline-derived CDR1 and CDR2 are SGHRS and YFSETQ. The V and J ends lost 5 bases and 4 bases, in that order; junction bases with no gene match: 15. This entry comes from a study of blood T cell repertoires in COVID-19. Background on the study: The origin of the acute and convalescent COVID-19 samples was the United States, Italy and Spain. From T cells, B-cell-depleted T cells, or PBMCs came the material, which was cDNA or gDNA.

Per the authors' pipeline: How many nucleated cells were present was estimated from reference gene primer amplification. Repertoires were generated with immunoSEQ multiplex PCR, while TCRdb's copy carries only in-frame clones and drops some. D and trimming come from the DNA, and the V and J calls and clone size come from that table. The data show about 260,000 clones, about 87% seen once. This clonotype originated in a woman between 45 and 65 years old with acute or convalescent COVID-19. Sequencing was performed on peripheral blood. The genes are TRBV5-1 and TRBJ2-7; TRBD2 aligns across 7 bases. Written as DNA, the CDR3 is TGCGCCAGCAGTTATCTACGGGGGGAGCGCTCATACGAGCAGTACTTC. Translating it yields CASSYLRGERSYEQYF.